What follows are 27 T cell receptor beta chains derived from one specimen sequenced in a study of human T cells and chemical hapten exposure. This sample's time point: pre-sensitization, week 0. Treatment described: therapeutic diphenylcyclopropenone sensitization with weekly scalp DPC. TCRdb itself ran the RACE reads through MiXCR, one entry per CDR3 protein. Found here are approximately 80,000 distinct CDR3 sequences, 12% to 15% of them singletons; the top ten hold over 3.5%. Specimen: whole blood, collected in connection with sensitization to the hapten diphenylcyclopropenone (DPC). The origin of the receptors is a woman in her forties or fifties with alopecia areata. Some clones in this sample may be carry-over from other donors' samples.

This clonotype was counted ten times or more. The CDR3 sequence: CASSLAWLVIPDTEAFF. The DNA for the CDR3 is TGTGCCAGCAGCCTCGCGTGGTTAGTAATCCCGGATACTGAAGCTTTCTTT. The chain links TRBV7-2 to TRBJ1-1; no reliable D call. This CDR3 has 17 residues. Germline CDR1 and CDR2: SGHTA and FQGNSA. V lost 5 bases, J lost 5 bases, and 24 bases lay in between.

This clonotype was seen more than once but under ten times. V usage is TRBV10-3 and J usage is TRBJ2-7; TRBD1 agrees at 8 bases. Germline lookup yields CDR1 ENHRY and CDR2 SYGVKD. Trimming at V came to 10 bases and at J to 2 bases, leaving 7 bases not matched to a gene. The CDR3 runs 13 residues. The CDR3 sequence: CASQPGQAYEQYF. DNA of the CDR3: TGTGCCAGCCAACCGGGACAGGCCTACGAGCAGTACTTC.

The chain joins TRBV28 to TRBJ2-1, with D uncertain. CDR3 length: 15 amino acids. Germline V lookup: CDR1 MDHEN, CDR2 SYDVKM. Between the trimmed V and J ends, which lost 3 bases and 4 bases, there was a span of 13 bases. CDR3 protein: CASSLRDRSYNEQFF. CDR3 coding DNA: TGTGCCAGCAGTTTGAGAGACCGTTCTTACAATGAGCAGTTCTTC.

This clonotype was recorded at least ten times. The V and J genes are TRBV28 and TRBJ1-1, with 9 positions matching TRBD1. CDR1 and CDR2 (germline): MDHEN, SYDVKM. The ends lost 6 bases at V and 3 bases at J; junction bases unmatched: 8. This CDR3 is built from 15 residues. CDR3 coding DNA: TGTGCCAGCAGGAACGCGGGACAGGGAGACACTGAAGCTTTCTTT. Its protein product is CASRNAGQGDTEAFF.

The rearrangement links TRBV18 to TRBJ1-3; D unresolved. V lost 1 base and J 0 bases, leaving 7 bases between the germline ends. The CDR3 has 15 amino acids. Germline V lookup: CDR1 KGHSH, CDR2 LQKENI. The CDR3 region is CASSPQKGSGNTIYF. The CDR3 DNA sequence: TGTGCCAGCTCACCACAGAAAGGCTCTGGAAACACCATATATTTT.

This sequence joins TRBV28 and TRBJ2-5; D unresolved. Germline CDR1 and CDR2: MDHEN and SYDVKM. This CDR3 has 17 residues. V was clipped by 3 bases and J by 3 bases, with 20 bases between them. The CDR3 DNA is TGTGCCAGCAGTTTTGCCGGAACGACCTTGGCTGAAGAGACCCAGTACTTC. Residues: CASSFAGTTLAEETQYF.

A few counts support this clonotype. This chain links TRBV29-1 with TRBJ2-7, with 11 nucleotides matching TRBD1. The CDR3 spans 14 residues. From germline, CDR1 is SQVTM and CDR2 ANQGSEA. The V gene end was trimmed by 7 bases and the J gene end by 5 bases; junction bases not matched to a gene: 10. The CDR3 reads CSAEDWTGGHEQYF. CDR3 coding DNA: TGCAGCGCCGAGGATTGGACAGGGGGCCACGAGCAGTACTTC.

This clonotype was seen only a few times. This chain uses TRBV2 with TRBJ2-3; D is perhaps TRBD1 (5 bases). In germline, CDR1 is SNHLY, CDR2 FYNNEI. The CDR3 is 15 residues long. V lost 7 bases and J 6 bases, leaving 20 bases between the germline ends. The CDR3 spells CASKHNDPKGDTQYF. CDR3 bases: TGTGCCAGCAAACATAATGACCCTAAGGGGGATACGCAGTATTTT.

The sample holds many counts of this clonotype. The chain has TRBV27 and TRBJ2-1, with D uncertain. Trimming pared 5 bases from V and 0 bases from J, leaving 11 bases between. The CDR3 spans 15 residues. CDR1 and CDR2 from the germline V gene are MNHEY and SMNVEV (reference sequence). DNA of the CDR3: TGTGCCAGCAGTAAATACACGAGCTCCTACAATGAGCAGTTCTTC. Its translation is CASSKYTSSYNEQFF.

The CDR3 sequence is CASPKGTTNTGELFF. DNA of the CDR3: TGTGCCAGCCCCAAAGGGACAACGAACACCGGGGAGCTGTTTTTT. The rearrangement links TRBV3-2 to TRBJ2-2; the DNA was not compared with TRBD1, the D call given in the table. TRBV3-2 is recorded as a pseudogene. CDR3 length: 15 residues.

CDR3 loop: CASSFSRVQKETQYF. The CDR3 DNA reads as TGTGCCAGCAGTTTCTCGCGGGTACAGAAAGAGACCCAGTACTTC. The chain carries TRBV28 and TRBJ2-5, with D possibly TRBD2 on 5 matching bases. The germline CDR1 and CDR2 sequences are MDHEN and SYDVKM. This CDR3 spans 15 amino acids. The ends were cut back, 3 bases at V and 3 bases at J, with 14 bases in the middle.

In this sample, this clonotype turned up a few times. This rearrangement joins TRBV7-2 to TRBJ2-3, with 10 positions matching TRBD2. Per germline, CDR1 SGHTA and CDR2 FQGNSA. The CDR3 is 18 amino acids. V shed 5 bases, J shed 1 base, and the junction held 12 bases outside the gene matches. The CDR3 sequence: CASSPEYVAGGGTDTQYF. The CDR3 bases are TGTGCCAGCAGCCCCGAATACGTAGCGGGAGGAGGCACAGATACGCAGTATTTT.

This clonotype was detected ten times or more. The chain recombines TRBV7-8 with TRBJ2-5; 7 bases match TRBD2. The CDR3 is 16 amino acids. CDR1 is SGHVS and CDR2 is FQNEAQ in the germline V gene. The V segment lost 0 bases and the J segment 1 base; nucleotides outside the gene matches: 5. CDR3 sequence: CASSLAPSGIQETQYF. The CDR3 DNA follows: TGTGCCAGCAGCTTAGCCCCTAGCGGAATCCAAGAGACCCAGTACTTC.

V and J are TRBV7-2 and TRBJ2-1; 8 bases line up with TRBD2. V lost 5 bases and J lost 4; bases outside the gene matches: 7. The germline CDR1 and CDR2 sequences are SGHTA and FQGNSA. The CDR3 has 15 amino acids. This chain's CDR3 is CASSTPGLGYNEQFF. For the CDR3, the DNA is TGTGCCAGCAGCACGCCGGGACTAGGTTACAATGAGCAGTTCTTC.

This clonotype was picked up many times. The rearrangement uses TRBV28 and TRBJ2-3; D is uncertain. V was clipped by 5 bases and J by 6 bases, with 12 bases between them. The CDR3 has 13 amino acids. The V gene's germline CDR1 is MDHEN and CDR2 SYDVKM. This CDR3 reads CASSESGVDTQYF. The CDR3 coding sequence is TGTGCCAGCAGTGAAAGTGGAGTGGATACGCAGTATTTT.

Ten or more counts support this clonotype. V gene TRBV29-1 combines with J gene TRBJ1-1; D ambiguous. The germline V gene has CDR1 SQVTM and CDR2 ANQGSEA. Trimming stripped 3 bases from V and 1 base from J, with 9 bases between. The CDR3 spans 13 residues. This chain's CDR3 is CSVDLSGNTEAFF. CDR3 sequence (DNA): TGCAGCGTTGATTTGTCTGGGAACACTGAAGCTTTCTTT.

This clonotype has more than one count but fewer than ten. The chain recombines TRBV2 with TRBJ2-7; D uncertain. Germline CDR1 is SNHLY and CDR2 is FYNNEI. This CDR3 spans 13 amino acids. V was shortened by 7 bases and J by 8 bases, with 18 bases between the two germline ends. The CDR3 DNA sequence: TGTGCCAGCAACCCGACCTCCGCTACGAAGCAGTACTTC. Its protein product is CASNPTSATKQYF.

The J gene is TRBJ2-1, the V gene TRBV19, with 8 bases identical to TRBD2. The CDR3 runs 14 residues. Losses at the gene ends were 4 bases for V and 8 bases for J; bases not matched to a gene: 7. CDR1 is LNHDA, CDR2 SQIVND, per germline (reference sequence). DNA for the CDR3: TGTGCCAGTAGTACCAACGGGAGGGCCGATGAGCAGTTCTTC. Translated: CASSTNGRADEQFF.

This clonotype was counted a few times. The chain combines TRBV9 with TRBJ2-1, with D maybe TRBD2 (5 bases). This CDR3 has 15 residues. In germline, CDR1 is SGDLS, CDR2 YYNGEE. V lost 4 bases to trimming and J lost 5 bases, with 16 bases between them. The CDR3 region is CASSSVWLANNEQFF. The CDR3, as DNA: TGTGCCAGCAGCTCCGTTTGGCTAGCCAACAATGAGCAGTTCTTC.

This clonotype was counted a few times. V is TRBV18 and J is TRBJ2-3, with 10 nucleotides matching TRBD1. V lost 1 base and J lost 6; bases outside the gene matches: 4. Per germline, CDR1 KGHSH and CDR2 LQKENI. The CDR3 runs to 15 residues. CDR3 in DNA: TGTGCCAGCTCACCACTGGGACAGGGGATTGATACGCAGTATTTT. Translation: CASSPLGQGIDTQYF.

This clonotype was seen a few times. The V and J genes are TRBV7-9 and TRBJ2-1; 11 bases align to TRBD1. Per the germline V gene, CDR1 is SEHNR and CDR2 is FQNEAQ (reference sequence). The CDR3 covers 13 residues. V trimming: 5 bases; J trimming: 9 bases; junction bases outside the gene matches: 3. CDR3 region: CASSRTGGSEQFF. CDR3 in DNA: TGTGCCAGCAGCCGGACAGGGGGCAGTGAGCAGTTCTTC.

The chain employs TRBV6-1 and TRBJ2-1, with 10 bases fitting TRBD1. CDR1 MNHNS and CDR2 SASEGT come from the germline V gene. V gave up 9 bases and J gave up 4 bases; unmatched junction bases: 12. CDR3 length: 16 amino acids. The CDR3 here is CASRDRGTSGYNEQFF. CDR3 in DNA: TGTGCCAGTCGGGACAGGGGAACATCGGGGTACAATGAGCAGTTCTTC.

The V and J genes are TRBV7-6 and TRBJ2-1, with 12 bases fitting TRBD2. CDR3 length: 17 residues. Looked up from germline, CDR1 is SGHVS and CDR2 is FNYEAQ. The junction had 7 bases not matched to a gene; V was cut back by 7 bases and J by 0 bases. CDR3 protein: CASTPTSGGSSYNEQFF. The CDR3 nucleotides are TGTGCCAGCACTCCGACTAGCGGGGGAAGCTCCTACAATGAGCAGTTCTTC.

Only a few counts were recorded for this clonotype. The V call is TRBV20-1, the J call TRBJ1-1; 11 bases map to TRBD1. Per germline, CDR1 DFQATT and CDR2 SNEGSKA (reference sequence). The CDR3 runs 14 residues. Unmatched junction bases numbered 6, after V lost 6 bases and J lost 3 bases. The CDR3 protein is CSANRDRGYTEAFF. CDR3 nucleotide sequence: TGCAGTGCCAACCGGGACAGGGGGTACACTGAAGCTTTCTTT.

This clonotype was found a few times. The V call is TRBV5-5, the J call TRBJ2-7; 9 bases map to TRBD1. Trimming took 4 bases from V and 1 from J; bases not matched to a gene: 12. Germline V gene data show CDR1 as SGHKS and CDR2 as YYEKEE (reference sequence). The CDR3 runs to 17 residues. The CDR3: CASSPTGQGTFSYEQYF. The CDR3 coding sequence is TGTGCCAGCAGCCCGACAGGACAGGGGACCTTTTCCTACGAGCAGTACTTC.

V usage is TRBV6-5 and J usage is TRBJ2-5; TRBD2 aligns across 12 bases. The germline V gene encodes CDR1 MNHEY and CDR2 SVGAGI. This CDR3 contains 15 residues. J was trimmed by 2 bases and V by 5 bases; bases with no gene match: 3. CDR3 in amino acids: CASSGLAGPQETQYF. Here the CDR3 DNA reads TGTGCCAGCAGTGGACTAGCGGGACCACAAGAGACCCAGTACTTC.

This clonotype came up many times. CDR3 DNA: TGCGCCAGCAGTGCTACAGGCCAAGAGACCCAGTACTTC. Its protein is CASSATGQETQYF. The chain is built from TRBV10-2 and TRBJ2-5; tentative D call: TRBD1 (5 bases). The V end lost 4 bases, the J end lost 1 base, and 7 bases lay between the germline ends. This CDR3 contains 13 residues. Germline loops: CDR1 WSHSY, CDR2 SAAADI.